This T cell receptor (beta chain) was identified in a study of blood T cell repertoires in COVID-19. On the study more broadly: The cDNA or gDNA used as material had been derived from T cells, B-cell-depleted T cells, or PBMCs.

Sequenced by immunoSEQ multiplex PCR; TCRdb stores in-frame clones only, minus some. The sample includes roughly 700,000 clones, around 90% seen only once; the top ten take 0.2% to 0.3%. This CDR3 has 15 amino acids. The V and J ends lost 8 bases and 2 bases, in that order; junction bases with no gene match: 8. Germline V gene lookup returns CDR1 SGHTA and CDR2 FQGNSA. The source material was peripheral blood. The receptor comes from a woman aged 18-29 years with acute or convalescent COVID-19. The chain carries TRBV7-2 and TRBJ2-3; TRBD2 aligns across 9 bases. The CDR3 DNA follows: TGTGCCAGCCGAATAGCGGGGGCCCCCACAGATACGCAGTATTTT. It encodes CASRIAGAPTDTQYF.